The present TCR beta chain was sequenced within a study of Ad26.COV2.S vaccination and SARS-CoV-2 variants (dated by TCRdb to the early 2020s). For the wider study: Donors in the vaccine arm were drawn from COV1001, a multicentre, randomized, double-blind, placebo-controlled phase I-IIa trial testing Ad26.COV2.S in healthy adults. Ad26.COV2.S was administered intramuscularly at a dose of 5x10^10 or 1x10^11 viral particles, either as one shot or as two shots given 56 days apart. TCRbeta repertoire sequencing was used to assess the specificity and breadth of SARS-CoV-2-reactive T cell receptors after Ad26.COV2.S vaccination. A total of 32 samples were included in the TCR-sequenced set, comprising some 20 Ad26.COV2.S vaccine recipients, 5 placebo recipients and 8 SARS-CoV-2 convalescent individuals. Participants in the trial were split at random into five groups of five each, receiving low-dose or high-dose Ad26.COV2.S once or twice, or else placebo on both occasions. Blinding of investigators to trial group allocation was maintained during experiments and outcome assessment.

As concerns this clone: The antigen it binds to is not known. No base quality information exists; no much larger clone differs at one position.

In light of the paper, this sample's treatment or condition label describes: about 20 received Ad26.COV2.S at low or high dose, single or two shots; about 5 received placebo; per-sample allocation not given. For vaccine and placebo recipients, the sequenced repertoires came from samples collected on day 63 after the first injection. Between 29 July and 7 August 2020, Cohort 1b enrolled some 25 adults aged 18-55 years at one site in Boston, USA. As a vaccine, Ad26.COV2.S was a replication-incompetent adenovirus type 26 vector that expressed a prefusion-stabilized SARS-CoV-2 spike protein derived from the original Wuhan strain. TCRbeta CDR3 regions were sequenced with the immunoSEQ Assay. After extraction, genomic DNA underwent amplification by bias-controlled multiplex PCR, followed by high-throughput sequencing. The source study handled its data this way. To quantify the absolute abundance of each unique TCRbeta CDR3 region, sequences were collapsed and filtered. T cell fraction was estimated by normalizing TCRbeta template counts to usable DNA, which was measured by amplifying reference genes present in all nucleated cells. Repertoire TCRs were annotated as SARS-CoV-2-specific by exact matching of V gene, CDR3 amino acid sequence and J gene to a known reactive TCR set. MIRA supplied the reference SARS-CoV-2 TCR set, which was filtered for enrichment in COVID-19-positive ImmuneCODE repertoires so that public or cross-reactive TCRs were removed. Using the MIRA antigens, annotated TCRs were further analysed by specific ORF or by position within an ORF. Breadth was defined as the number of annotated unique rearrangements divided by the total number of unique productive rearrangements, and depth was defined as the summed frequency of the annotated unique rearrangements. Group comparisons of TCR breadth used two-sided Wilcoxon rank-sum tests. The table comes from immuneACCESS by way of TCRdb, which keeps in-frame sequences with V and J called. Part of the clones is missing from these tables; in studies checked, under half for an unresolved V gene and the rest for unknown reasons. That table gives V, J and clone size, and the DNA gave D and trimming. A total of about 350,000 clones appear in this sample, roughly 90% of them only once. 9.5% to 12% of the sample belongs to the ten largest clones.

V is reduced by 0 bases and J by 2 bases, leaving a spacing of 11 bases between them. There are 15 amino acids in the CDR3, from cysteine to phenylalanine inclusive. CDR3 DNA is the only sequence kept; it has 45 bases, read in frame from the first base. The germline V gene specifies SGHRS as CDR1 and YFSETQ as CDR2. What the work shows at the level of the full study, not this receptor alone: Higher spike-specific TCR breadth was observed in Ad26.COV2.S recipients than in placebo recipients (P = 0.0014). According to the authors, total T cell responses may have been underestimated by the TCR breadth and depth analyses. Non-spike TCR breadth was comparable between vaccine and placebo recipients, consistent with the vaccine containing only spike. After vaccination, substantial breadth of spike-specific CD8+ and CD4+ T cell responses was reported. Comparing responses between vaccine doses or regimens was not something the study was powered to do.

The sequence is built from TRBV5-1 and TRBJ1-1; the D gene cannot be named for sure. The sequencing here drew on peripheral blood, taken in a trial of Ad26.COV2.S vaccine versus placebo. This clonotype was obtained from a person between 18 and 65 years old who received the Ad26.COV2.S COVID-19 vaccine or a placebo. The CDR3 has the sequence CASSLGPRRNTEAFF. The DNA sequence reads TGCGCCAGCAGCTTGGGCCCACGTAGAAACACTGAAGCTTTCTTT.